Sequencing of this TCR beta chain was carried out in a study of PD-L1 blockade in urothelial cancer. As for the study in general: Enrolled patients had been treated previously with 0 to 3 chemotherapy regimens. Analysis of the blood was performed 3 weeks (second dose) and 6 weeks after treatment start.

Method: immunoSEQ multiplex PCR; TCRdb's copy keeps in-frame clones and lacks some. The sample includes about 38,000 clones, approximately 92% of them seen just once. Patients each gave 1 to 8 samples, pretreatment and on-treatment. CDR3 length: 16 amino acids. Germline V CDR1 and CDR2: SGHTA, FQGNSA. With V trimmed by 4 bases and J by 6 bases, 7 bases remained unmatched. The sequence derives from a man aged 65 to 79 with urothelial cancer. The chain carries TRBV7-2 and TRBJ2-5; 14 nucleotides line up with TRBD2. The sequencing used PBMCs, collected around atezolizumab (anti-PD-L1) treatment. The CDR3 is CASSSRLAGGRKTQYF. The CDR3 DNA is TGTGCCAGCAGCTCCCGACTAGCGGGAGGGCGAAAGACCCAGTACTTC.